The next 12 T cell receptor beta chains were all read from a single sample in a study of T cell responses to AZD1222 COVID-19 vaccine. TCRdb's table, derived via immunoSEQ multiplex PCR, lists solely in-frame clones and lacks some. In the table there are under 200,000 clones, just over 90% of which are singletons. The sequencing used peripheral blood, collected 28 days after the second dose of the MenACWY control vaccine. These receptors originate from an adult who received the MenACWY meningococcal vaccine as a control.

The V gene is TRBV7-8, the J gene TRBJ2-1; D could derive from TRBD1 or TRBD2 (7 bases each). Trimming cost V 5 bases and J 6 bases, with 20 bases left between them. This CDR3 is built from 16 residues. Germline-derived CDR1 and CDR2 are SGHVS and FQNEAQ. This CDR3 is CASSPSGGALGNEQFF. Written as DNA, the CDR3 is TGTGCCAGCAGCCCCTCAGGGGGGGCACTGGGCAATGAGCAGTTCTTC. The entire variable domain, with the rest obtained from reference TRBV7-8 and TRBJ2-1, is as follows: GAGVSQSPRYKVAKRGQDVALRCDPISGHVSLFWYQQALGQGPEFLTYFQNEAQLDKSGLPSDRFFAERPEGSVSTLKIQRTQQEDSAVYLCASSPSGGALGNEQFFGPGTRLTVL.

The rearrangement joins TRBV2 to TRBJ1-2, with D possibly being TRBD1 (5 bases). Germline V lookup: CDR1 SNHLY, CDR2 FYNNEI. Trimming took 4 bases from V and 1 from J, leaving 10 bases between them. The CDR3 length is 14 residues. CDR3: CASSVGRGNYGYTF. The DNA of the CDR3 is TGTGCCAGCAGTGTCGGGAGGGGTAACTATGGCTACACCTTC.

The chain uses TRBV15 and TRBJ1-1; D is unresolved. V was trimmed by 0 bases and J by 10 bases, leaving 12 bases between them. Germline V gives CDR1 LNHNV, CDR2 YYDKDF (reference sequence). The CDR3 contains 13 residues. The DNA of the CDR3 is TGTGCCACCAGCAGAGATTTACAGTCTGGAGCTTTCTTT. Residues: CATSRDLQSGAFF. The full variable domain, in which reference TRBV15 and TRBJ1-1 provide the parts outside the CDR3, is DAMVIQNPRYQVTQFGKPVTLSCSQTLNHNVMYWYQQKSSQAPKLLFHYYDKDFNNEADTPDNFQSRRPNTSFCFLDIRSPGLGDTAMYLCATSRDLQSGAFFGQGTRLTVV.

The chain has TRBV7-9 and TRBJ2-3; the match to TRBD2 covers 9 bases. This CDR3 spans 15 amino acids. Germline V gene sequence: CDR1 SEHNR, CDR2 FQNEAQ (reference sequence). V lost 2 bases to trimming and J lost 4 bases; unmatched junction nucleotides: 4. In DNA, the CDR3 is TGTGCCAGCAGCTTACTAGCGGGGATGGCAGATACGCAGTATTTT. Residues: CASSLLAGMADTQYF.

This chain's CDR3 is CASSGLAPYNEQFF. The CDR3 bases are TGTGCCAGCAGTGGACTAGCGCCGTACAATGAGCAGTTCTTC. The chain links TRBV27 to TRBJ2-1, with TRBD2 matching over 9 bases. The junction had 3 bases not matched to a gene; V was cut back by 5 bases and J by 4 bases. Germline values: CDR1 MNHEY, CDR2 SMNVEV (reference sequence). This CDR3 has 14 amino acids.

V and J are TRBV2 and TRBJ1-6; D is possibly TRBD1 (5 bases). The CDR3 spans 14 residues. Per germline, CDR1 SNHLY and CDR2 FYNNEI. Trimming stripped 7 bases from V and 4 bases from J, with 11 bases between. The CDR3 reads CASMIEGYNSPLHF. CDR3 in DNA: TGTGCCAGCATGATAGAGGGGTATAATTCACCCCTCCACTTT.

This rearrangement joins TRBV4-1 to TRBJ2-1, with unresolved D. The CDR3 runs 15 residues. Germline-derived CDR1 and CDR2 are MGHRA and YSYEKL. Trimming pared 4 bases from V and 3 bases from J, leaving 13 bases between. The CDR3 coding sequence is TGCGCCAGCAGCCGAGAAGAGTCGAGCTACAATGAGCAGTTCTTC. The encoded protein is CASSREESSYNEQFF.

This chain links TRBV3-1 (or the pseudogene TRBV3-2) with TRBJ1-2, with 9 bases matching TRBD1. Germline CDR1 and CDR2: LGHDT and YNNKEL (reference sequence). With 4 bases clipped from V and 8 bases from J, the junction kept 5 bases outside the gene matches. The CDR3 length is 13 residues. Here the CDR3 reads CASSLDRGGGYTF. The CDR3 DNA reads TGTGCCAGCAGCCTGGACAGGGGAGGAGGCTACACCTTC.

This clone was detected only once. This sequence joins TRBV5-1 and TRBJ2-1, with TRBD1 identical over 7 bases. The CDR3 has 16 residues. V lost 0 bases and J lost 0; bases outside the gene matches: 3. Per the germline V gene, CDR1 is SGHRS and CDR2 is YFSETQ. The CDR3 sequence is CASSLVGQSSYNEQFF. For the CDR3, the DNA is TGCGCCAGCAGCTTGGTGGGACAGAGCTCCTACAATGAGCAGTTCTTC.

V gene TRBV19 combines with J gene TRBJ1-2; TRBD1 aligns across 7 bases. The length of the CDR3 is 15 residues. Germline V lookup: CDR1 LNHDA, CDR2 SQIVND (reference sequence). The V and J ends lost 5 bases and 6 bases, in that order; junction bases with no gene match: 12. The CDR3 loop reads CASSAPTGRYDGYTF. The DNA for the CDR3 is TGTGCCAGTAGTGCCCCGACAGGGAGATATGATGGCTACACCTTC.

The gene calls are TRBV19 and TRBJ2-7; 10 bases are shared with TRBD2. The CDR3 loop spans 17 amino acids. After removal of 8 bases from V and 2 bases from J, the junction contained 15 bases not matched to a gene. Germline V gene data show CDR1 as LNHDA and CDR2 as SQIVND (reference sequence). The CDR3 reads CASGRGIAGGIAYEQYF. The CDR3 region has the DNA TGTGCCAGTGGAAGGGGGATAGCGGGAGGCATAGCCTACGAGCAGTACTTC.

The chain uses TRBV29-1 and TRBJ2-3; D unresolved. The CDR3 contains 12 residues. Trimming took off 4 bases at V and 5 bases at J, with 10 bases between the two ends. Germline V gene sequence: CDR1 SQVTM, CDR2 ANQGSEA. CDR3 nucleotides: TGCAGCGTTGCCCAAACCATAGATACGCAGTATTTT. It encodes CSVAQTIDTQYF.